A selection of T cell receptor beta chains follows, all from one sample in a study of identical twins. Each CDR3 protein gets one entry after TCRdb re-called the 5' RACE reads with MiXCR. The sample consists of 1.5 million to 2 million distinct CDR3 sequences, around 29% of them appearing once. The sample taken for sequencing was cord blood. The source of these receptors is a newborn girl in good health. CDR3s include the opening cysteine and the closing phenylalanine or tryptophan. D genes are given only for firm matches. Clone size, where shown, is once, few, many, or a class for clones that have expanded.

CDR3: CASSQGQSRGTQYF; DNA: TGTGCCAGCAGCCAAGGGCAGAGTAGGGGTACGCAGTATTTT; D: .; V: TRBV3-1; size: .; J: TRBJ2-3
CDR3: CASSPDLSGYTF; DNA: TGTGCCAGCAGCCCCGACCTGAGTGGCTACACCTTC; D: .; V: TRBV7-2; size: once; J: TRBJ1-2
CDR3: CASSLSVLLGYNEQFF; DNA: TGTGCCAGCAGTTTATCGGTCCTATTGGGGTACAATGAGCAGTTCTTC; D: .; V: TRBV27; size: .; J: TRBJ2-1
CDR3: CASSPDRVRTEAFF; DNA: TGTGCCAGCAGCCCTGACAGGGTGAGGACTGAAGCTTTCTTT; D: TRBD1; V: TRBV14; size: few; J: TRBJ1-1
CDR3: CSATAIQGGPHNEQFF; DNA: TGCAGTGCTACGGCTATTCAGGGAGGGCCCCACAATGAGCAGTTCTTC; D: TRBD2; V: TRBV20-1; size: few; J: TRBJ2-1
CDR3: CASSSKTGTYSPLHF; DNA: TGTGCCAGCAGTTCTAAGACAGGGACCTATTCACCCCTCCACTTT; D: TRBD1; V: TRBV2; size: .; J: TRBJ1-6
CDR3: CSARDRGGKSEKLFF; DNA: TGCAGTGCTAGAGATCGAGGGGGGAAGAGCGAAAAACTGTTTTTT; D: .; V: TRBV20-1; size: few; J: TRBJ1-4
CDR3: CASSQVRGNPYEQYF; DNA: TGTGCCAGCAGCCAAGTTCGAGGGAACCCCTACGAGCAGTACTTC; D: .; V: TRBV4-2; size: .; J: TRBJ2-7
CDR3: CASSERGVQYF; DNA: TGTGCCAGCAGTGAAAGGGGAGTACAGTACTTC; D: .; V: TRBV2; size: few; J: TRBJ2-7
CDR3: CASSPGFKNIQYF; DNA: TGTGCCAGCAGCCCCGGTTTCAAAAACATTCAGTACTTC; D: .; V: TRBV7-2; size: many; J: TRBJ2-4
CDR3: CASSQDGGSSYNSPLHF; DNA: TGTGCCAGCAGCCAAGATGGGGGGAGCTCCTATAATTCACCCCTCCACTTT; D: .; V: TRBV3-1; size: .; J: TRBJ1-6
CDR3: CASSLDGNYYEQYF; DNA: TGCGCCAGCAGCTTGGACGGGAACTACTACGAGCAGTACTTC; D: .; V: TRBV5-1; size: many; J: TRBJ2-7
CDR3: CASSEGKPLAAFF; DNA: TGTGCCAGCAGTGAAGGGAAACCGCTCGCGGCTTTCTTT; D: .; V: TRBV6-1; size: .; J: TRBJ1-1
CDR3: CAISGEDIGTGFEQFF; DNA: TGTGCCATCAGTGGCGAAGACATCGGGACAGGGTTTGAGCAGTTCTTC; D: TRBD1; V: TRBV10-3; size: .; J: TRBJ2-1
CDR3: CASSQRRLNTEAFF; DNA: TGTGCCAGCAGCCAACGACGGTTGAACACTGAAGCTTTCTTT; D: .; V: TRBV12-3/TRBV12-4; size: few; J: TRBJ1-1
CDR3: CASSLGGANQPQHF; DNA: TGTGCCAGCAGTTTAGGGGGGGCCAATCAGCCCCAGCATTTT; D: .; V: TRBV5-1; size: many; J: TRBJ1-5
CDR3: CSARALTGGSYNEQFF; DNA: TGCAGTGCTAGAGCCCTAACGGGAGGTTCCTACAATGAGCAGTTCTTC; D: TRBD2; V: TRBV20-1; size: few; J: TRBJ2-1
CDR3: CASSPLGRELFF; DNA: TGTGCCAGCAGCCCACTAGGCCGGGAGCTGTTTTTT; D: .; V: TRBV2; size: .; J: TRBJ2-2
CDR3: CASSQDPRVTYEQYF; DNA: TGCGCCAGCAGCCAAGATCCCAGGGTCACCTACGAGCAGTACTTC; D: .; V: TRBV4-1; size: few; J: TRBJ2-7
CDR3: CASSLGGGQGYNEQYF; DNA: TGTGCCAGCAGTTTAGGGGGAGGTCAGGGGTACAATGAGCAGTACTTC; D: .; V: TRBV27; size: .; J: TRBJ2-7
CDR3: CASTNTGKDYGYTF; DNA: TGTGCCAGCACGAATACAGGGAAGGACTATGGCTACACCTTC; D: .; V: TRBV27; size: .; J: TRBJ1-2
CDR3: CSARRETHRGETQYF; DNA: TGCAGTGCTAGACGGGAAACCCACAGGGGAGAGACCCAGTACTTC; D: TRBD1; V: TRBV20-1; size: .; J: TRBJ2-5
CDR3: CASSLKLHEQYF; DNA: TGTGCCAGCAGCTTAAAGCTACACGAGCAGTACTTC; D: .; V: TRBV11-2; size: .; J: TRBJ2-7
CDR3: CASSYFDSSSYEQYF; DNA: TGTGCCAGCAGTTATTTTGACTCTTCCTCCTACGAGCAGTACTTC; D: .; V: TRBV6-5; size: many; J: TRBJ2-7
CDR3: CSAPGLAVSYEQYF; DNA: TGCAGTGCTCCTGGACTAGCGGTTTCCTACGAGCAGTACTTC; D: TRBD2; V: TRBV20-1; size: few; J: TRBJ2-7
CDR3: CAGSPGQGSYEQYF; DNA: TGTGCCGGCAGCCCGGGACAGGGATCCTACGAGCAGTACTTC; D: TRBD1; V: TRBV2; size: .; J: TRBJ2-7
CDR3: CASRDSNKGTSGYEQYF; DNA: TGTGCCAGCAGGGATTCTAATAAGGGGACTAGCGGGTACGAGCAGTACTTC; D: TRBD2; V: TRBV12-3/TRBV12-4; size: .; J: TRBJ2-7
CDR3: CASSQELSGSAWNEQFF; DNA: TGTGCCAGCAGCCAAGAGCTAAGCGGAAGCGCCTGGAATGAGCAGTTCTTC; D: .; V: TRBV4-2; size: .; J: TRBJ2-1
CDR3: CSVGTSAYNEQFF; DNA: TGCAGCGTTGGGACTAGCGCCTACAATGAGCAGTTCTTC; D: TRBD2; V: TRBV29-1; size: many; J: TRBJ2-1
CDR3: CSAWKTGGYEQYF; DNA: TGCAGTGCTTGGAAGACAGGGGGGTACGAGCAGTACTTC; D: TRBD1; V: TRBV20-1; size: .; J: TRBJ2-7
CDR3: CASTLHPGTGKASYEQYF; DNA: TGTGCCAGCACCCTACATCCCGGGACAGGGAAAGCTTCCTACGAGCAGTACTTC; D: TRBD1; V: TRBV28; size: .; J: TRBJ2-7
CDR3: CASGSGLSGSYNEQFF; DNA: TGTGCTAGTGGTTCTGGCCTCTCAGGCTCCTACAATGAGCAGTTCTTC; D: .; V: TRBV12-5; size: .; J: TRBJ2-1
CDR3: CASSYPRNRGQGEQYF; DNA: TGTGCCAGCAGTTACCCCCGGAACAGGGGGCAGGGCGAGCAGTACTTC; D: TRBD1; V: TRBV6-5; size: few; J: TRBJ2-7
CDR3: CASSEQGRRNTQYF; DNA: TGTGCCAGCAGTGAACAGGGCAGACGGAATACGCAGTATTTT; D: .; V: TRBV6-1; size: .; J: TRBJ2-3
CDR3: CASSESARLAGPYNEQFF; DNA: TGTGCCAGCAGTGAATCTGCCCGACTAGCGGGTCCTTACAATGAGCAGTTCTTC; D: TRBD2; V: TRBV2; size: .; J: TRBJ2-1
CDR3: CASSQVGRVGTDTQYF; DNA: TGTGCCAGCAGCCAAGTAGGCAGGGTCGGCACAGATACGCAGTATTTT; D: .; V: TRBV4-2; size: .; J: TRBJ2-3
CDR3: CACRTVNTGELFF; DNA: TGTGCCTGCCGGACGGTGAACACCGGGGAGCTGTTTTTT; D: .; V: TRBV6-6; size: few; J: TRBJ2-2
CDR3: CASSYIPGTSGGEQYF; DNA: TGTGCCAGCAGCTATATTCCCGGGACTAGCGGAGGGGAGCAGTACTTC; D: TRBD2; V: TRBV11-2; size: few; J: TRBJ2-5
CDR3: CASSLSGHYGYTF; DNA: TGTGCCAGCAGTTTATCGGGGCACTATGGCTACACCTTC; D: .; V: TRBV27; size: many; J: TRBJ1-2
CDR3: CASSPPNPLDTQYF; DNA: TGTGCCAGCTCACCACCGAACCCCCTGGATACGCAGTATTTT; D: .; V: TRBV18; size: few; J: TRBJ2-3
CDR3: CSVAGGEKLFF; DNA: TGCAGCGTTGCTGGGGGTGAAAAACTGTTTTTT; D: .; V: TRBV29-1; size: .; J: TRBJ1-4
CDR3: CASSFASNQPQHF; DNA: TGTGCCAGCAGTTTTGCCAGCAATCAGCCCCAGCATTTT; D: .; V: TRBV28; size: few; J: TRBJ1-5
CDR3: CASSQGLWRDVSYEQYF; DNA: TGTGCCAGCAGCCAAGGTTTGTGGAGAGACGTCTCCTACGAGCAGTACTTC; D: .; V: TRBV3-1; size: .; J: TRBJ2-7
CDR3: CASSLGRTSGTNTGELFF; DNA: TGTGCCAGCAGCTTAGGAAGGACTAGCGGGACCAACACCGGGGAGCTGTTTTTT; D: TRBD2; V: TRBV7-6; size: .; J: TRBJ2-2
CDR3: CASSLVGGRTEAFF; DNA: TGTGCCAGCAGCTTAGTGGGTGGGAGGACTGAAGCTTTCTTT; D: .; V: TRBV7-2; size: few; J: TRBJ1-1
CDR3: CASSGQGIQETQYF; DNA: TGTGCCAGCAGTGGACAGGGGATTCAAGAGACCCAGTACTTC; D: TRBD1; V: TRBV2; size: few; J: TRBJ2-5
CDR3: CASSLRGQGHNSPLHF; DNA: TGTGCCAGCAGTTTAAGGGGACAGGGCCATAATTCACCCCTCCACTTT; D: TRBD1; V: TRBV28; size: few; J: TRBJ1-6
CDR3: CASSQEDMAGGPNTEAFF; DNA: TGCGCCAGCAGCCAAGAAGATATGGCAGGCGGGCCGAACACTGAAGCTTTCTTT; D: .; V: TRBV4-1; size: few; J: TRBJ1-1
CDR3: CASSHRTSDLTDTQYF; DNA: TGCGCCAGCAGCCACCGGACTAGCGACCTCACAGATACGCAGTATTTT; D: TRBD2; V: TRBV4-1; size: .; J: TRBJ2-3
CDR3: CARGLRFNEKLFF; DNA: TGTGCCAGGGGTCTCAGGTTTAATGAAAAACTGTTTTTT; D: .; V: TRBV6-1; size: few; J: TRBJ1-4
CDR3: CRVTSPGTTNEQFF; DNA: TGCAGGGTTACGAGCCCAGGGACTACCAATGAGCAGTTCTTC; D: TRBD2; V: TRBV20-1; size: .; J: TRBJ2-1
CDR3: CASGWGVEGTQYF; DNA: TGCGCCAGCGGGTGGGGAGTGGAAGGTACGCAGTATTTT; D: .; V: TRBV4-1; size: few; J: TRBJ2-3
CDR3: CASTLAFGLAGHSQFF; DNA: TGTGCCAGCACCTTAGCTTTCGGACTAGCGGGACACTCGCAGTTCTTC; D: TRBD2; V: TRBV28; size: few; J: TRBJ2-1